The T cell receptor beta chain under discussion was sequenced for a study of cytotoxic CD8 clonotypes in ibrutinib-treated CLL. This clone came up a few times. The CDR3 is 13 residues long. With 1 base removed from V and 2 bases from J, the gap between germline ends came to 6 bases. The germline V gene has CDR1 SEHNR and CDR2 FQNEAQ (reference sequence). Some clones are missing from TCRdb's copy, which holds only in-frame ones; the method was immunoSEQ multiplex PCR. The profile shows 330,000 or so clones, under 70% of them singletons. This receptor was identified in a human donor with chronic lymphocytic leukemia. The rearrangement joins TRBV7-9 to TRBJ2-7; D is unclear. The material sequenced was PBMCs, taken after 36 months of ibrutinib treatment. Here the CDR3 DNA reads TGTGCCAGCAGCTTAGAGGTGGCCTACGAGCAGTACTTC. It encodes CASSLEVAYEQYF.